This is a list of T cell receptor beta chains from one sample in a study of blood T cell dynamics during melanoma immunotherapy. The protocol was immunoSEQ multiplex PCR, while the TCRdb copy is restricted to in-frame clones and leaves out a portion. Of under 4,500 clones listed, 95% to 98% are singletons. Here the sequenced sample was effector memory CD8+ T cells from blood, taken from a patient treated with checkpoint blockade. Receptors originate from a human donor with melanoma. Both conserved end residues are part of each CDR3. D genes are given only for firm matches. The listing skips clone size in some rows; elsewhere it reads once, few, many or a size class.

J gene,V gene,clone size,D gene,CDR3 protein,CDR3 DNA
TRBJ1-2,TRBV11-2,.,.,CASSLEGGYTF,TGTGCCAGCAGCTTAGAAGGTGGCTACACCTTC
TRBJ2-7,TRBV19,.,TRBD2,CASSSGTGRVENEQYF,TGTGCCAGTAGTTCCGGGACCGGGAGGGTTGAAAACGAGCAGTACTTC
TRBJ1-2,TRBV27,.,.,CASSFGGRDYGYTF,TGTGCCAGCAGTTTTGGGGGCAGGGACTATGGCTACACCTTC
TRBJ2-5,TRBV27,.,.,CASSPSVGEEGQTQYF,TGTGCCAGCAGTCCCTCAGTAGGGGAGGAGGGACAGACCCAGTACTTC
TRBJ2-7,TRBV9,.,.,CASSAADREQYF,TGTGCCAGCAGCGCAGCAGACAGGGAGCAGTACTTC
TRBJ2-7,TRBV11-2,.,.,CASSPSQGYEQYF,TGTGCCAGCAGCCCAAGTCAGGGGTACGAGCAGTACTTC
TRBJ2-2,TRBV10-3,.,.,CAILLADTGELFF,TGTGCCATCCTACTAGCAGACACCGGGGAGCTGTTTTTT
TRBJ1-1,TRBV6-5,.,.,CASSYSTTGNTEAFF,TGTGCCAGCAGTTACTCCACAACAGGGAACACTGAAGCTTTCTTT
TRBJ1-1,TRBV9,once,.,CASSAWDEGSKTTEAFF,TGTGCCAGCAGCGCCTGGGATGAGGGATCAAAGACCACTGAAGCTTTCTTT
TRBJ1-3,TRBV28,.,.,CASSSGSGNTIYF,TGTGCCAGCAGTTCGGGCTCTGGAAACACCATATATTTT
TRBJ2-5,TRBV2,.,TRBD2,CASSEAGGRAPETQYF,TGTGCCAGCAGTGAAGCTGGAGGGAGGGCCCCAGAGACCCAGTACTTC
TRBJ1-2,TRBV7-9,.,.,CASSPFTLGYTF,TGTGCCAGCAGCCCATTCACCTTGGGCTACACCTTC
TRBJ1-2,TRBV2,.,TRBD1,CASSAGQMYGYTF,TGTGCCAGCAGTGCGGGACAGATGTATGGCTACACCTTC
TRBJ1-1,TRBV10-3,.,TRBD1,CAISGQGRPLNTEAFF,TGTGCCATCAGCGGACAGGGGCGACCCTTGAACACTGAAGCTTTCTTT